This T cell receptor beta chain was captured by sequencing in a study of PD-1 blockade in classical Hodgkin lymphoma. This clone came up a few times. Antigen unknown. TCRdb's copy holds only in-frame clones and misses some; the assay was immunoSEQ multiplex PCR. The data hold over 20,000 clones, with more than 75% observed a single time. Study observations and caveats: A reduction in baseline TCR diversity was reportedly seen in newly diagnosed patients relative to healthy donors. The origin of the repertoire differences remains undefined, with disease activity or prior therapy as possible causes. At C4D1, TCR diversity had climbed significantly for CD4+ cells, though not for CD8+ cells.

Germline V lookup: CDR1 MGHRA, CDR2 YSYEKL. This CDR3 has 14 amino acids. Trimming left V 0 bases short and J 1 base short, with 7 bases between. All the patients suffered relapse after autologous stem cell transplantation, and brentuximab vedotin exposure differed. The sample was peripheral blood mononuclear cells (PBMCs), taken at baseline. This sequence originates from a human donor with classical Hodgkin lymphoma. This rearrangement joins TRBV4-1 to TRBJ2-7; D possibly corresponds to TRBD1 (6 bases). CDR3 residues: CASSQDRGSYEQYF. The DNA for the CDR3 is TGCGCCAGCAGCCAAGATAGGGGGTCCTACGAGCAGTACTTC.